The rows below give T cell receptor beta chains drawn from one sample of a study of T cells after yellow fever vaccination. Each CDR3 protein gets one entry after TCRdb re-called the 5' RACE reads with MiXCR. Altogether more than 50,000 distinct CDR3 sequences are present, around 6.1% being singletons, with the ten largest covering less than 40%. The sample in question was PBMCs, either bulk or a sorted T-cell subset (CD4+, CD8+, memory, or dextramer-sorted; not recorded which), obtained on the day of the yellow fever booster vaccination. The receptor source for this set is a man younger than 30 who received the YFV17D yellow fever vaccine. Both conserved end residues are part of each CDR3. The D gene is left open where the match is weak. Size values are once, few and many counts, or a class for expanded clones, and some rows have none.

>TRBJ1-5|TRBD1|TRBV4-1|NA
CASSQVRTGISNQPQHF
TGCGCCAGCAGCCAAGTGCGGACAGGGATAAGCAATCAGCCCCAGCATTTT
>TRBJ2-2|NA|TRBV5-1|few
CASSLPQGYTGELFF
TGCGCCAGCAGCTTGCCACAGGGTTACACCGGGGAGCTGTTTTTT
>TRBJ2-7|NA|TRBV6-2/TRBV6-3|NA
CASRATASKRLAYF
TGTGCCAGCAGGGCGACCGCTTCGAAAAGGTTGGCTTACTTC
>TRBJ1-1|TRBD1|TRBV7-6|many
CASSLWQGADLTEAFF
TGTGCCAGCAGCCTATGGCAGGGGGCTGACCTCACTGAAGCTTTCTTT
>TRBJ2-6|NA|TRBV25-1|NA
CASSDSRALSGANVLTF
TGTGCCAGCAGTGACTCCAGGGCCCTCTCTGGGGCCAACGTCCTGACTTTC
>TRBJ2-1|NA|TRBV7-9|few
CASSLGVGGWQFF
TGTGCCAGCAGCTTAGGGGTAGGGGGTTGGCAGTTCTTC
>TRBJ1-5|NA|TRBV27|many
CASSPTGFSNQPQHF
TGTGCCAGCAGCCCAACAGGGTTTAGCAATCAGCCCCAGCATTTT
>TRBJ1-1|NA|TRBV24-1|NA
CATSDSAGTEAFF
TGTGCCACCAGTGATTCTGCAGGGACTGAAGCTTTCTTT
>TRBJ1-5|NA|TRBV6-2/TRBV6-3|NA
CASSSIQNSNQPQHF
TGTGCCAGCAGTTCAATCCAGAATAGCAATCAGCCCCAGCATTTT
>TRBJ2-1|TRBD2|TRBV7-2|many
CASSSLAGGGDEQFF
TGTGCCAGCAGCTCACTAGCGGGGGGAGGGGATGAGCAGTTCTTC
>TRBJ1-2|TRBD1|TRBV9|few
CASSALGQGNYGYTF
TGTGCCAGCAGCGCCCTTGGACAGGGAAACTATGGCTACACCTTC
>TRBJ2-1|NA|TRBV7-9|many
CASSTLVNEQFF
TGTGCCAGCAGCACCTTGGTGAATGAGCAGTTCTTC
>TRBJ2-5|TRBD2|TRBV4-2|many
CASSSVEVSGVGETQYF
TGTGCCAGCAGCAGCGTAGAGGTTAGCGGGGTTGGAGAGACCCAGTACTTC
>TRBJ1-1|NA|TRBV2|NA
CASKTGMDTEAFF
TGTGCCAGCAAAACGGGCATGGACACTGAAGCTTTCTTT
>TRBJ2-6|TRBD1|TRBV9|many
CASRAGTASGANVLTF
TGTGCCAGCAGGGCCGGGACAGCGTCTGGGGCCAACGTCCTGACTTTC
>TRBJ1-5|NA|TRBV6-2/TRBV6-3|many
CASASWRINQPQHF
TGTGCCAGCGCCTCTTGGCGGATCAATCAGCCCCAGCATTTT
>TRBJ1-1|NA|TRBV18|NA
CASSDSEGRNTEAFF
TGTGCCAGCTCAGATTCTGAGGGGAGGAACACTGAAGCTTTCTTT
>TRBJ1-1|NA|TRBV7-2|NA
CASSSGPQAFF
TGTGCCAGCAGCTCCGGTCCTCAAGCTTTCTTT
>TRBJ1-5|NA|TRBV20-1|many
CSASTVSNQPQHF
TGCAGTGCTAGCACGGTTAGCAATCAGCCCCAGCATTTT
>TRBJ2-1|TRBD1|TRBV12-3/TRBV12-4|NA
CASKTQGAGYNEQFF
TGTGCCAGCAAGACCCAGGGGGCGGGTTACAATGAGCAGTTCTTC
>TRBJ1-5|NA|TRBV7-2|few
CASSPPGGYQPQHF
TGTGCCAGCAGCCCCCCGGGGGGGTATCAGCCCCAGCATTTT
>TRBJ2-7|NA|TRBV29-1|few
CSVGSYEQYF
TGCAGCGTTGGGTCCTACGAGCAGTACTTC
>TRBJ2-5|NA|TRBV25-1|few
CASSVTTGTPGETQYF
TGTGCCAGCAGTGTAACCACCGGGACGCCCGGAGAGACCCAGTACTTC
>TRBJ2-2|NA|TRBV27|few
CASTSFGVNTGELFF
TGTGCCAGCACCTCGTTTGGGGTGAACACCGGGGAGCTGTTTTTT
>TRBJ2-1|TRBD2|TRBV19|few
CASRKWASGGAGNEQFF
TGTGCCAGTAGAAAGTGGGCTAGCGGGGGGGCAGGGAATGAGCAGTTCTTC
>TRBJ1-2|NA|TRBV24-1|few
CATSDTIFYGYTF
TGTGCCACCAGTGATACGATATTCTATGGCTACACCTTC
>TRBJ1-5|NA|TRBV7-2|many
CASSLGVGSHQPQHF
TGTGCCAGCAGCTTAGGGGTGGGGAGTCATCAGCCCCAGCATTTT
>TRBJ1-2|NA|TRBV6-5|many
CASSYYPGYGYTF
TGTGCCAGCAGTTACTATCCCGGCTATGGCTACACCTTC
>TRBJ1-2|NA|TRBV12-3/TRBV12-4|NA
CASSLKALGGLFGGYTF
TGTGCCAGCAGTTTAAAGGCTCTAGGAGGACTTTTTGGTGGCTACACCTTC
>TRBJ1-1|TRBD1|TRBV4-2|many
CASSQVPGQVNTEAFF
TGTGCCAGCAGCCAAGTCCCAGGACAGGTCAACACTGAAGCTTTCTTT
>TRBJ1-4|NA|TRBV9|many
CASSPGTNEKLFF
TGTGCCAGCAGCCCGGGTACTAATGAAAAACTGTTTTTT
>TRBJ2-2|NA|TRBV7-3|many
CASSFQGGELFF
TGTGCCAGCAGCTTCCAGGGCGGGGAGCTGTTTTTT
>TRBJ2-7|NA|TRBV6-6|few
CASSRDGAGNPYEQYF
TGTGCCAGCAGCCGGGATGGAGCGGGCAATCCCTACGAGCAGTACTTC
>TRBJ1-1|NA|TRBV3-1|many
CASSPQPPGTQAFF
TGTGCCAGCAGCCCACAGCCACCAGGGACACAAGCTTTCTTT
>TRBJ1-5|NA|TRBV20-1|many
CSARDRAQTRNQPQHF
TGCAGTGCTAGAGATCGGGCCCAAACCCGCAATCAGCCCCAGCATTTT
>TRBJ1-5|NA|TRBV7-2|few
CASSARPGEQPQHF
TGTGCCAGCAGCGCCCGCCCAGGGGAACAGCCCCAGCATTTT
>TRBJ1-1|NA|TRBV6-6|NA
CASSYIPLNTEAFF
TGTGCCAGCAGTTACATTCCCTTGAACACTGAAGCTTTCTTT
>TRBJ2-1|TRBD1|TRBV7-9|many
CASSPAGTGGVYNEQFF
TGTGCCAGCAGCCCCGCTGGGACAGGGGGCGTCTACAATGAGCAGTTCTTC
>TRBJ2-5|NA|TRBV24-1|NA
CATSTSETQYF
TGTGCCACCAGTACGTCGGAGACCCAGTACTTC
>TRBJ2-1|TRBD2|TRBV6-2/TRBV6-3|NA
CASSPWRGASSYNEQFF
TGTGCCAGCAGTCCCTGGCGGGGGGCCAGCTCCTACAATGAGCAGTTCTTC
>TRBJ2-5|NA|TRBV12-3/TRBV12-4|NA
CASSPRTGGGQETQYF
TGTGCCAGCAGTCCCAGGACCGGGGGTGGCCAAGAGACCCAGTACTTC
>TRBJ2-3|NA|TRBV5-4|NA
CASSPTGGGSTDTQYF
TGTGCCAGCAGCCCTACAGGGGGGGGTAGCACAGATACGCAGTATTTT
>TRBJ2-7|NA|TRBV5-6|many
CASSWDIGGEQYF
TGTGCCAGCAGCTGGGACATCGGGGGCGAGCAGTACTTC
>TRBJ2-6|NA|TRBV23-1|few
CASSQSVASGANVLTF
TGCGCCAGCAGTCAATCAGTGGCCTCTGGGGCCAACGTCCTGACTTTC
>TRBJ1-5|NA|TRBV6-2/TRBV6-3|few
CASSTLTGGFQPQHF
TGTGCCAGCAGTACCCTGACGGGGGGCTTTCAGCCCCAGCATTTT
>TRBJ2-3|TRBD2|TRBV4-2|NA
CASSQDFELAGITDTQYF
TGTGCCAGCAGCCAAGATTTCGAACTAGCGGGGATCACAGATACGCAGTATTTT
>TRBJ2-5|TRBD2|TRBV4-3|many
CASSQVGSGAETQYF
TGCGCCAGCAGCCAAGTGGGTAGCGGGGCCGAGACCCAGTACTTC
>TRBJ1-3|NA|TRBV7-6|many
CASSSRGENGNTIYF
TGTGCCAGCAGCTCGAGGGGGGAGAATGGAAACACCATATATTTT
>TRBJ2-5|NA|TRBV9|many
CASSVVGGLETQYF
TGTGCCAGCAGCGTAGTAGGGGGTTTAGAGACCCAGTACTTC
>TRBJ2-2|NA|TRBV7-6|many
CASSSGDTGELFF
TGTGCCAGCAGCTCCGGAGACACCGGGGAGCTGTTTTTT
>TRBJ1-1|NA|TRBV5-1|NA
CASSAQGTNTEAFF
TGCGCCAGCAGCGCACAGGGTACTAACACTGAAGCTTTCTTT
>TRBJ2-1|NA|TRBV29-1|many
CSVRDLSSYNEQFF
TGCAGCGTCCGGGACTTAAGCTCCTACAATGAGCAGTTCTTC
>TRBJ2-2|TRBD1|TRBV7-2|many
CASSLVQGLSGELFF
TGTGCCAGCAGCTTAGTACAGGGGTTGAGCGGGGAGCTGTTTTTT
>TRBJ2-5|NA|TRBV7-9|few
CASSLEFRGQETQYF
TGTGCCAGCAGCTTAGAATTTAGAGGCCAAGAGACCCAGTACTTC
>TRBJ1-1|NA|TRBV10-3|few
CAISDKDKNTEAFF
TGTGCCATCAGTGACAAGGACAAGAACACTGAAGCTTTCTTT
>TRBJ2-2|TRBD2|TRBV29-1|few
CSVEPSGVRTGELFF
TGCAGCGTTGAACCCAGCGGGGTGAGAACCGGGGAGCTGTTTTTT
>TRBJ2-1|NA|TRBV7-6|many
CASSPRDYNEQFF
TGTGCCAGCAGCCCGAGGGACTACAATGAGCAGTTCTTC
>TRBJ2-2|NA|TRBV5-1|NA
CASSQSDRRNTGELFF
TGCGCCAGCAGCCAATCGGACAGAAGGAACACCGGGGAGCTGTTTTTT